This T cell receptor beta chain was obtained from a study of shared clonotypes between healthy human individuals. In replicate PCRs of sorted subsets, about 190 ng DNA, approximately 28,000 T cell genomes, was used. Sequenced by immunoSEQ multiplex PCR; TCRdb stores in-frame clones only, minus some. The table lists fewer than 3 million clones, under 95% of them singletons. CDR3 length equals 13 residues. V shed 4 bases, J shed 7 bases, and the junction held 5 bases outside the gene matches. Looked up from germline, CDR1 is SGHKS and CDR2 is YYEKEE (reference sequence). Sample: naive CD4+ T cells from PBMCs. The subset here: CD45RA+ positively selected. The chain has TRBV5-5 and TRBJ1-2; 9 nucleotides line up with TRBD1. The receptor was isolated from a young man in good health. Some clones in this sample may be carry-over from other donors' samples. Written as DNA, the CDR3 is TGTGCCAGCAGCACCCGGGACAGGGTTGGCTACACCTTC. Protein sequence: CASSTRDRVGYTF.